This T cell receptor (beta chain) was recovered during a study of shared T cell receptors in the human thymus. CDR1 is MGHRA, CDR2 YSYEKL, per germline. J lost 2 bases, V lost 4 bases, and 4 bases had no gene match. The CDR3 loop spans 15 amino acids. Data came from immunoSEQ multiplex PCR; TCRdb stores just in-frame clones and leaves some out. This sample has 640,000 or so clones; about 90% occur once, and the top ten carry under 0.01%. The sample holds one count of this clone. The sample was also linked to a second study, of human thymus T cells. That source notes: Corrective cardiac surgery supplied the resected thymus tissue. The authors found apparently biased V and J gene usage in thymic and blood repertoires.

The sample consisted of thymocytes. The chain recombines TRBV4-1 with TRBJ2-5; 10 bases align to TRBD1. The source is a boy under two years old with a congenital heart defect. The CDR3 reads CASSPRGQGQETQYF. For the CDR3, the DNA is TGCGCCAGCAGCCCCCGGGGACAGGGGCAAGAGACCCAGTACTTC.